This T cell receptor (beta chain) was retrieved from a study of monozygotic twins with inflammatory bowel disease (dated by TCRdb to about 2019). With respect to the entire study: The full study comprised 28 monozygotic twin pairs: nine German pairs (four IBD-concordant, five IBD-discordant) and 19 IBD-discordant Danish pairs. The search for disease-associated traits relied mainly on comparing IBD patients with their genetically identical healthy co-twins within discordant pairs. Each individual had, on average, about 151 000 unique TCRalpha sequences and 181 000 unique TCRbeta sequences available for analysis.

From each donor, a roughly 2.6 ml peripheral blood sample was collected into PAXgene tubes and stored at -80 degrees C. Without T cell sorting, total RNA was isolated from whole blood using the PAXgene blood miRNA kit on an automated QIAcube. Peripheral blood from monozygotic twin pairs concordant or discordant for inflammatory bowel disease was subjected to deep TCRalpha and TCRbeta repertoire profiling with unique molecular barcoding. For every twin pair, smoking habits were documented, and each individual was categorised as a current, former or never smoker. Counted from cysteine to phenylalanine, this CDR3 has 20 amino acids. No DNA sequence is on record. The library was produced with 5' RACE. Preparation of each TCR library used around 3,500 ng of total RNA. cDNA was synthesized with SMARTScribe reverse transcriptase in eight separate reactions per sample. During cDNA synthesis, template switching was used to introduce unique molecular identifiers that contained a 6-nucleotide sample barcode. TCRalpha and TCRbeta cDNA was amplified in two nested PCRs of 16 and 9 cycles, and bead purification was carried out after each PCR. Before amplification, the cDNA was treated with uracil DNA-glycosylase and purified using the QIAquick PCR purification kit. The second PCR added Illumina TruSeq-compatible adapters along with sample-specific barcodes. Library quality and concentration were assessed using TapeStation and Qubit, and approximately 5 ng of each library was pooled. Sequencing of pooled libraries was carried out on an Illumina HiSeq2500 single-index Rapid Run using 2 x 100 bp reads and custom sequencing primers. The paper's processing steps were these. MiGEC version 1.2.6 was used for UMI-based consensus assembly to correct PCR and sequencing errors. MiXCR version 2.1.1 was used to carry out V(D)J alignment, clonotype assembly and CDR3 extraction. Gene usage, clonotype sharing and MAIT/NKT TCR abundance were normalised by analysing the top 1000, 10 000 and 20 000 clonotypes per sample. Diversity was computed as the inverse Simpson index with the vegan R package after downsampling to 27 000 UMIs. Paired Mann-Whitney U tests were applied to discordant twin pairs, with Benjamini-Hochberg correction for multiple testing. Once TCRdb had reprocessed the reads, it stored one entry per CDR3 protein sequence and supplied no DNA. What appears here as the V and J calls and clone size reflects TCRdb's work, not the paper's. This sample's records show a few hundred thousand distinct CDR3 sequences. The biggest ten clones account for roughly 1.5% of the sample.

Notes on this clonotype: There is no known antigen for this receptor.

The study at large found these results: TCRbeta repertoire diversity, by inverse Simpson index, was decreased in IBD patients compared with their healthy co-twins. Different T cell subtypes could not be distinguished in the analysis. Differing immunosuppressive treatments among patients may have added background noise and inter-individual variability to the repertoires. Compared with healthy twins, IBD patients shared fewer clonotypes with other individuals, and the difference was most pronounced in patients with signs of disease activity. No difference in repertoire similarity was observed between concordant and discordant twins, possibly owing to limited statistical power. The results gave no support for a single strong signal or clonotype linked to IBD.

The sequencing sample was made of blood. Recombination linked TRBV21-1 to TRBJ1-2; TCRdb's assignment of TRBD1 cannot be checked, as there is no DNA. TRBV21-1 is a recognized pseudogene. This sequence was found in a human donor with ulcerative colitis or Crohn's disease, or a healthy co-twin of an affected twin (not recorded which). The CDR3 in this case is CASSPRSAVDRSNPNYGYTF.